This TCR beta chain was identified in a study of early T cells in non-severe SARS-CoV-2 infection. Study in general: Unpaired chains resulted from sequencing bulk RNA of unsorted whole blood. The study, taken as a whole, reports: In VDJdb matching, anti-spike CD8 responses were favored while private and CD4 specificities went missing.

As part of library construction, unique molecular identifiers were attached to individual cDNA molecules. TCRdb analysed the 5' RACE reads with MiXCR anew, one entry per CDR3 protein. The sample holds around 44,000 distinct CDR3 sequences, approximately 9.8% seen once. This clonotype was detected only a few times. Its specificity is not known. The CDR3 sequence is 14 residues long. Germline V gives CDR1 SNHLY, CDR2 FYNNEI. Unmatched junction bases numbered 2, after V lost 2 bases and J lost 3 bases. What was sequenced was whole blood. The chain recombines TRBV2 with TRBJ1-2; 8 bases are a match to TRBD1. This sequence was found in an adult who was a healthcare worker with PCR-confirmed SARS-CoV-2 infection or an uninfected control (not recorded which). The CDR3, as DNA: TGTGCCAGCAGTGAAAACAGGGGGGACTATGGCTACACCTTC. Encoded protein: CASSENRGDYGYTF.